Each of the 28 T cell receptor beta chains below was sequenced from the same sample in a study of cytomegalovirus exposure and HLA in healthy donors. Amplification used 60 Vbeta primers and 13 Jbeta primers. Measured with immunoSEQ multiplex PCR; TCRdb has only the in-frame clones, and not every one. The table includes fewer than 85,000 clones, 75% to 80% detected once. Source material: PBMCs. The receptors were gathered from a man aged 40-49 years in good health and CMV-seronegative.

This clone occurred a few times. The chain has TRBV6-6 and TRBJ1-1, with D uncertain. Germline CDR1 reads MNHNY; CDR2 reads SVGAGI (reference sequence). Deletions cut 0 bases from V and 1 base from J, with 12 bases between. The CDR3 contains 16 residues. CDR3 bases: TGTGCCAGCAGTTACTCAATAGGCGGGTGGAACACTGAAGCTTTCTTT. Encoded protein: CASSYSIGGWNTEAFF.

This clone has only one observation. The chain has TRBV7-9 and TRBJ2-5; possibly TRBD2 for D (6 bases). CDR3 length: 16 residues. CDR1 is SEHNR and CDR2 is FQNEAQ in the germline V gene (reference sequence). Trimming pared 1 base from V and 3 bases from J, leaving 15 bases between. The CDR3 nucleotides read TGTGCCAGCAGCTTAGGGCAAGGAGGCGGGGAAGAGACCCAGTACTTC. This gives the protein CASSLGQGGGEETQYF.

CDR3 in amino acids: CASSLYRGQGNTEAFF. The CDR3 region has the DNA TGTGCCAGCAGCTTGTATAGGGGGCAAGGGAACACTGAAGCTTTCTTT. The V and J genes are TRBV5-4 and TRBJ1-1; TRBD1 matches 7 bases. The CDR3 loop spans 16 amino acids. Per the germline V gene, CDR1 is SGHNT and CDR2 is YYREEE (reference sequence). V lost 1 base, J lost 1 base, and 7 bases stayed unmatched. Supplemented by reference TRBV5-4 and TRBJ1-1, the full variable domain reads ETGVTQSPTHLIKTRGQQVTLRCSSQSGHNTVSWYQQALGQGPQFIFQYYREEENGRGNFPPRFSGLQFPNYSSELNVNALELDDSALYLCASSLYRGQGNTEAFFGQGTRLTVV.

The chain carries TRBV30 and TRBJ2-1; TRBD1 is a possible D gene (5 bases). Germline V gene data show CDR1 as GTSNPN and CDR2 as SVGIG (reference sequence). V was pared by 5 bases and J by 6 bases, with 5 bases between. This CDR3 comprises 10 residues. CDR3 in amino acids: CAWGANEQFF. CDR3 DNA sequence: TGTGCCTGGGGGGCCAATGAGCAGTTCTTC.

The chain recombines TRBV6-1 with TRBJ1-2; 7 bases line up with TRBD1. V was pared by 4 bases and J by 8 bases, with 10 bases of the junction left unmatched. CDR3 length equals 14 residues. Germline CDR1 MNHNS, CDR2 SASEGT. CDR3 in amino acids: CASSARQGMAGYTF. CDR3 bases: TGTGCCAGCAGTGCCAGACAGGGTATGGCAGGCTACACCTTC.

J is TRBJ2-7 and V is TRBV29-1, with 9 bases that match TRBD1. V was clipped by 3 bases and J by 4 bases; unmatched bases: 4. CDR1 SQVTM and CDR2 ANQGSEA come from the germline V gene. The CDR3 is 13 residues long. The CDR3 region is CSVESGQGYEQYF. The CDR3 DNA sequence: TGCAGCGTTGAGTCAGGACAGGGGTACGAGCAGTACTTC.

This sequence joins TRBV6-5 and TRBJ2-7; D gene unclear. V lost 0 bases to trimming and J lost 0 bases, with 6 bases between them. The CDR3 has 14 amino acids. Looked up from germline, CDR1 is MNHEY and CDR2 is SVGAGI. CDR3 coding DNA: TGTGCCAGCAGTTACTCCGGGTCCTCCTACGAGCAGTACTTC. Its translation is CASSYSGSSYEQYF.

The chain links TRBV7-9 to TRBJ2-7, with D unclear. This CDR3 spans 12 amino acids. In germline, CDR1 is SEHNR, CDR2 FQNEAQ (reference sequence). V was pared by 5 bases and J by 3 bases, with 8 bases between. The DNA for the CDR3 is TGTGCCAGCAGCAAAAACTACTACGAGCAGTACTTC. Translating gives CASSKNYYEQYF. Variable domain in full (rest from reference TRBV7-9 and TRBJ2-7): DTGVSQNPRHKITKRGQNVTFRCDPISEHNRLYWYRQTLGQGPEFLTYFQNEAQLEKSRLLSDRFSAERPKGSFSTLEIQRTEQGDSAMYLCASSKNYYEQYFGPGTRLTVT.

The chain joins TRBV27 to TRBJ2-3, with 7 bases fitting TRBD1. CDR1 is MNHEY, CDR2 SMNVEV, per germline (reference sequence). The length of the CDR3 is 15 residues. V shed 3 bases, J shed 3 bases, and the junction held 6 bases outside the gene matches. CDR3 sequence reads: CASSFGKGATDTQYF. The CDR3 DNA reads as TGTGCCAGCAGTTTCGGGAAGGGGGCAACAGATACGCAGTATTTT.

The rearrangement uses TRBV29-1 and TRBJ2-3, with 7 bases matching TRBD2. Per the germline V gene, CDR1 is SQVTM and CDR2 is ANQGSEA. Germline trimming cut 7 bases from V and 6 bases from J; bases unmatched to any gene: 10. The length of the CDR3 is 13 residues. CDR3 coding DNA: TGCAGCGGGAGGGAGGGGTTTGGGGATACGCAGTATTTT. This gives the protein CSGREGFGDTQYF.

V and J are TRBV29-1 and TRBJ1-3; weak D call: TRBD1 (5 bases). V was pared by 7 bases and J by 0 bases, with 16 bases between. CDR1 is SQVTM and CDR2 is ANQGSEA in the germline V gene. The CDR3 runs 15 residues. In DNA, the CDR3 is TGCAGCGCCTCGGGACTCCTGAGCTCTGGAAACACCATATATTTT. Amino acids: CSASGLLSSGNTIYF. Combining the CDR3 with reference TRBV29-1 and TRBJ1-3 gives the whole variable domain SAVISQKPSRDICQRGTSLTIQCQVDSQVTMMFWYRQQPGQSLTLIATANQGSEATYESGFVIDKFPISRPNLTFSTLTVSNMSPEDSSIYLCSASGLLSSGNTIYFGEGSWLTVV.

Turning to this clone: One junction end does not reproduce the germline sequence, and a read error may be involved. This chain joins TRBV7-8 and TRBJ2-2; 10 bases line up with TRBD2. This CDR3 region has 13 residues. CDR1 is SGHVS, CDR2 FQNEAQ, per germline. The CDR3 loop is CASSLAVSGGPSF. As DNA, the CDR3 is TGTGCCAGCAGCTTAGCGGTTAGCGGGGGGCCGTCTTTT.

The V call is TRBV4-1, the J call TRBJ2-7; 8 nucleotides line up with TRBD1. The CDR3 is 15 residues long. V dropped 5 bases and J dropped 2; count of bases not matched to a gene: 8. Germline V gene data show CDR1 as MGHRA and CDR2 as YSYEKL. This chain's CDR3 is CASSFGDRGTYEQYF. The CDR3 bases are TGCGCCAGCAGCTTCGGAGACAGGGGCACCTACGAGCAGTACTTC.

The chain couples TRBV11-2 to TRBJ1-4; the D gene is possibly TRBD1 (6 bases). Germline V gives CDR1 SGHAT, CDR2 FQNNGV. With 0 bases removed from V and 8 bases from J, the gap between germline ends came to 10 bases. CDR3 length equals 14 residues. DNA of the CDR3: TGTGCCAGCAGCTTAGAGGGGGCGTTAGAAAAACTGTTTTTT. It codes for CASSLEGALEKLFF.

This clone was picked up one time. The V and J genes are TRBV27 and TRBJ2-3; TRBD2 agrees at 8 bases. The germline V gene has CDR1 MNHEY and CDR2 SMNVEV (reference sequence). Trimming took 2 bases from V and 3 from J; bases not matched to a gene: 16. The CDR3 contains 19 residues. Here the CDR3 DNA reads TGTGCCAGCAGTTTAATTATGGTGCGGGGGGAATCCTGGACAGATACGCAGTATTTT. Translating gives CASSLIMVRGESWTDTQYF.

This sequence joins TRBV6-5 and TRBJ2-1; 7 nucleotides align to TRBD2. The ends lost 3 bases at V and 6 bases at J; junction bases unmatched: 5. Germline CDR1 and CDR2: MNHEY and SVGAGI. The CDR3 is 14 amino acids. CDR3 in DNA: TGTGCCAGCAGTTATCGGGGGGTGGGCAATGAGCAGTTCTTC. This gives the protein CASSYRGVGNEQFF.

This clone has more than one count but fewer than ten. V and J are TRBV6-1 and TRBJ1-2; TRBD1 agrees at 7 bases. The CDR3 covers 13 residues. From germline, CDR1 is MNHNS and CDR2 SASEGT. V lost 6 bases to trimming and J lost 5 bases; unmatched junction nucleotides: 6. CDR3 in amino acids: CASRPGQDYGYTF. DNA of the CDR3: TGTGCCAGCAGGCCCGGACAGGATTATGGCTACACCTTC.

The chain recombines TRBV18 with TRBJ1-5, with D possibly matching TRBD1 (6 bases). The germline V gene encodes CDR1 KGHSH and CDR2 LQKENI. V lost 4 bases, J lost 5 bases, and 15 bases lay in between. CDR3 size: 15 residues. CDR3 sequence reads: CASSLRDNGDQPQHF. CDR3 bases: TGTGCCAGCTCACTCCGGGACAATGGGGATCAGCCCCAGCATTTT.

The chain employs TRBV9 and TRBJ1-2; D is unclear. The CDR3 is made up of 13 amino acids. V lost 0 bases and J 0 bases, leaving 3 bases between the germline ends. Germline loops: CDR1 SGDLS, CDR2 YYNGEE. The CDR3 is CASSVDTNYGYTF. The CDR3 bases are TGTGCCAGCAGCGTAGACACTAACTATGGCTACACCTTC.

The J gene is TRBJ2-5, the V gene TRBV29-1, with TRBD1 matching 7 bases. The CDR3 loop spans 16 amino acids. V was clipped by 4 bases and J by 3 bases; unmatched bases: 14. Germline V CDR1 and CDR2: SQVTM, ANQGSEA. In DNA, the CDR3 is TGCAGCGTTGTTTTTGTGGGACAGATAGGAGAAGAGACCCAGTACTTC. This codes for CSVVFVGQIGEETQYF.

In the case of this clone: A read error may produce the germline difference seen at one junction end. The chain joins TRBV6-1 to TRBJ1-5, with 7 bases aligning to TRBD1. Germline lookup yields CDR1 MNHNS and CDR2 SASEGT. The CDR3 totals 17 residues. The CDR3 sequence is CAISENRGIFDNQPQHF. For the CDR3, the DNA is TGTGCCATCAGTGAGAACAGGGGAATTTTTGACAATCAGCCCCAGCATTTT.

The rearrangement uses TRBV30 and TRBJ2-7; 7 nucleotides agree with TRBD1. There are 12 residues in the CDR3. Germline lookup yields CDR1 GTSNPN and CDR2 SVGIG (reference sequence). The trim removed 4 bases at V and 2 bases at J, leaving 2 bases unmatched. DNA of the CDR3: TGTGCCTGGAAACAGGGGCCCTACGAGCAGTACTTC. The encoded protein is CAWKQGPYEQYF.

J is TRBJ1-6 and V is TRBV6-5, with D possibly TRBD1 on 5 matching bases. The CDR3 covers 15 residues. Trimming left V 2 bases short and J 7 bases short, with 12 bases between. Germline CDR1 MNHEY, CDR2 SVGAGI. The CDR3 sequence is CASSYNAAGNSPLHF. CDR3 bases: TGTGCCAGCAGTTACAATGCGGCAGGGAATTCACCCCTCCACTTT.

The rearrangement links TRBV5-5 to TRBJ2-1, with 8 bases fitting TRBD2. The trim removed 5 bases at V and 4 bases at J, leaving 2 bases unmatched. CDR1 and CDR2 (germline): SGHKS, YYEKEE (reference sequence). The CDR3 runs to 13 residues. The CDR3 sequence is CASRLAGYNEQFF. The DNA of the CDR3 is TGTGCCAGCAGGCTAGCGGGTTACAATGAGCAGTTCTTC.

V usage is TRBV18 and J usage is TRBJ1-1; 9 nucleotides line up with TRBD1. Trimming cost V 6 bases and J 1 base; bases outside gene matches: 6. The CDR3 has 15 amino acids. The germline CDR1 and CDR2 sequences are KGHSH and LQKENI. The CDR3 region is CASSPRGQGNTEAFF. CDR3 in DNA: TGTGCCAGCTCGCCTAGGGGACAGGGGAACACTGAAGCTTTCTTT.

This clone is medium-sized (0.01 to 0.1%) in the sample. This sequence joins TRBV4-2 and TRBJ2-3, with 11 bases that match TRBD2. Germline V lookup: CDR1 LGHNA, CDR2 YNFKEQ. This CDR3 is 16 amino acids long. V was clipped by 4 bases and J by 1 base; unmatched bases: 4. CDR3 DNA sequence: TGTGCCAGCAGCCCAAAGGGACTAGCGGGCACAGATACGCAGTATTTT. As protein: CASSPKGLAGTDTQYF.

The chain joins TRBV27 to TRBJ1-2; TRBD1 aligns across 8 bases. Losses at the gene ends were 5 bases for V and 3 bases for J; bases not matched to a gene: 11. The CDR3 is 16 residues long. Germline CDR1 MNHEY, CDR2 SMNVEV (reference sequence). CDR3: CASSTRQGSGHYGYTF. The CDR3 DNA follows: TGTGCCAGCAGTACTCGACAGGGGAGTGGGCACTATGGCTACACCTTC.

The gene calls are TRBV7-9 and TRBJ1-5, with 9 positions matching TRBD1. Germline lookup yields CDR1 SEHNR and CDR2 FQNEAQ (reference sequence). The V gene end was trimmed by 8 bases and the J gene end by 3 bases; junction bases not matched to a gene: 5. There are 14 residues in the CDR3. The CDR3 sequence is CASRGQGVNQPQHF. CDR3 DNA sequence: TGTGCCAGCCGGGGACAGGGCGTCAATCAGCCCCAGCATTTT.